Ten or more counts support the clone carrying this T cell receptor beta chain. The sample comes from a study of blood T cell repertoires in COVID-19. Study overall: From the United States, Italy and Spain came samples of acute and convalescent COVID-19. T cells, B-cell-depleted T cells, or PBMCs supplied cDNA or gDNA.

Produced via immunoSEQ multiplex PCR; TCRdb's table is partial and in-frame only. This table holds under 130,000 clones, approximately 70% found once. V was trimmed by 6 bases and J by 2 bases, leaving 13 bases between them. The CDR3 loop spans 14 amino acids. In germline, CDR1 is WSHSY, CDR2 SAAADI. The TCR sequence derives from a man older than 75 with acute or convalescent COVID-19. The sample taken for sequencing was peripheral blood. V is TRBV10-2 and J is TRBJ2-5; D might be TRBD1 (5 bases). As DNA, the CDR3 is TGCGCCAGCAGCCCCCCTGCAGGGCAAGAGACCCAGTACTTC. Its protein is CASSPPAGQETQYF.